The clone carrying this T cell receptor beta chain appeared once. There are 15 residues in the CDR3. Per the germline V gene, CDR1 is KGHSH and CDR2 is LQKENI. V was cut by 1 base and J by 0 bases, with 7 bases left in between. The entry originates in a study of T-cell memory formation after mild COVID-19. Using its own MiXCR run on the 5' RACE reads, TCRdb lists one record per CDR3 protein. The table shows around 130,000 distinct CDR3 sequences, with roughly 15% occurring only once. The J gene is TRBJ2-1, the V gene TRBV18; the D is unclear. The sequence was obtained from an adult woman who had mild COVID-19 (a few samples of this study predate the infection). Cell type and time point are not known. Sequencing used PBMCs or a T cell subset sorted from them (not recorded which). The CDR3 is CASSPRYSSYNEQFF. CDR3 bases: TGTGCCAGCTCACCACGGTACAGCTCCTACAATGAGCAGTTCTTC. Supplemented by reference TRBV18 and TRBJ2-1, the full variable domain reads NAGVMQNPRHLVRRRGQEARLRCSPMKGHSHVYWYRQLPEEGLKFMVYLQKENIIDESGMPKERFSAEFPKEGPSILRIQQVVRGDSAAYFCASSPRYSSYNEQFFGPGTRLTVL.